The rows below give T cell receptor beta chains drawn from one sample of a study of tumor-infiltrating lymphocytes in glioblastoma multiforme. TCRdb itself ran the multiplex PCR reads through MiXCR, one entry per CDR3 protein. The data hold 10,000 or so distinct CDR3 sequences, with over 60% observed a single time. Source material: brain tumor tissue. These receptors were collected from a male donor with glioblastoma. Both conserved end residues are part of each CDR3. Each record gives: V gene, J gene, D gene, clone size, CDR3 protein, CDR3 DNA. The D gene is left open where the match is weak. The size field is filled for only some rows; it gives once, few, many or a size class.

TRBV5-4	TRBJ2-7	NA	few	CASSFLGHDLSYEQYF	TGTGCCAGCAGCTTCCTGGGACACGACCTCTCCTACGAGCAGTACTTC
TRBV29-1	TRBJ2-3	NA	NA	CSVAAVTSTDTQYF	TGCAGCGTAGCGGCAGTCACCAGCACAGATACGCAGTATTTT
TRBV6-1	TRBJ1-1	NA	NA	CVSSVDRSDAEAFF	TGTGTCAGCAGTGTGGACAGATCGGACGCTGAAGCTTTCTTT
TRBV5-5	TRBJ2-1	TRBD1	NA	CASSSNAGTGEDEQFF	TGTGCCAGCAGCTCTAACGCCGGGACAGGGGAGGATGAGCAGTTCTTC
TRBV5-6	TRBJ2-7	NA	NA	CASSRTGTGRYF	TGTGCCAGCAGCCGAACTGGCACCGGGCGGTACTTC
TRBV20-1	TRBJ1-6	NA	NA	CSARGRGSVNSALHF	TGCAGTGCTAGGGGGCGGGGCTCCGTGAATTCAGCCCTCCACTTT
TRBV5-1	TRBJ2-6	TRBD1	many	CASSPQGSGANVLTF	TGCGCCAGCAGCCCACAGGGGTCTGGGGCCAACGTCCTGACTTTC
TRBV12-3/TRBV12-4	TRBJ2-1	NA	NA	CASSSRKGIWGEQFF	TGTGCCAGCAGCTCCCGGAAGGGGATTTGGGGTGAGCAGTTCTTC
TRBV4-2	TRBJ2-3	TRBD2	NA	CASSQGSGGARSSNTQYF	TGTGCCAGCAGCCAAGGTAGCGGGGGGGCGCGAAGCTCAAATACGCAGTATTTT
TRBV24-1	TRBJ1-1	NA	many	CATSDRGTLGTEAFF	TGTGCCACCAGTGATCGCGGGACCTTGGGCACTGAAGCTTTCTTT
TRBV10-3	TRBJ1-4	NA	NA	CAIGERATNEKLFF	TGTGCCATCGGGGAGCGTGCAACTAATGAAAAACTGTTTTTT
TRBV12-3/TRBV12-4	TRBJ2-2	NA	NA	CASSLGQGRTGELFF	TGTGCCAGCAGTTTAGGGCAGGGCAGGACCGGGGAGCTGTTTTTT
TRBV7-9	TRBJ2-1	TRBD2	medium-sized	CASSLGLAGDLDEQFF	TGTGCCAGCAGCTTAGGACTAGCGGGAGACCTCGATGAGCAGTTCTTC
TRBV6-5	TRBJ1-1	NA	NA	CASTGNTEAFF	TGTGCCAGCACGGGGAACACTGAAGCTTTCTTT
TRBV12-3/TRBV12-4	TRBJ1-1	NA	NA	CASSPNKGTEAFF	TGTGCCAGCAGTCCAAACAAGGGAACTGAAGCTTTCTTT
TRBV12-3/TRBV12-4	TRBJ1-4	NA	NA	CASSLRWPGGTNEKLFF	TGTGCCAGCAGTTTACGGTGGCCGGGAGGGACTAATGAAAAACTGTTTTTT
TRBV11-2	TRBJ2-7	TRBD1	NA	CASSLGTGSAYEQYF	TGTGCCAGCAGCTTAGGGACAGGGAGTGCCTACGAGCAGTACTTC
TRBV6-5	TRBJ2-5	NA	NA	CASSCQGQDTQYF	TGTGCCAGCAGTTGCCAGGGTCAAGATACCCAGTACTTC
TRBV6-1	TRBJ1-5	NA	once	CASSSREDQPRHF	TGTGCCAGCAGCTCGAGGGAAGATCAGCCAAGGCATTTT
TRBV11-2	TRBJ2-5	NA	NA	CASSLAKDIQYF	TGTGCCAGCAGCTTGGCGAAAGACATCCAGTACTTC
TRBV29-1	TRBJ1-1	TRBD1	NA	CSVEMGQRNTETFF	TGCAGCGTCGAAATGGGACAGAGAAATACTGAAACTTTCTTT
TRBV20-1	TRBJ2-5	TRBD2	medium-sized	CSARGLAGDSGETQYF	TGCAGTGCTAGGGGACTAGCGGGAGATTCAGGAGAGACCCAGTACTTC
TRBV20-1	TRBJ2-3	TRBD2	NA	CSAPPLAGPDTQYF	TGCAGTGCTCCTCCGCTAGCGGGACCAGATACGCAGTATTTT
TRBV11-1	TRBJ2-5	NA	NA	CASSLTPFDRGPTGQETQYF	TGTGCCAGCAGCTTGACCCCTTTTGATAGGGGACCGACTGGCCAAGAGACCCAGTACTTC
TRBV5-4	TRBJ1-1	NA	NA	CASSLSRDTEAFF	TGTGCCAGCAGCTTAAGTAGGGACACTGAAGCTTTCTTT
TRBV24-1	TRBJ1-1	NA	many	CATSEGRAGEDTEAFF	TGTGCCACCAGTGAAGGACGGGCGGGTGAAGACACTGAAGCTTTCTTT
TRBV20-1	TRBJ2-1	NA	once	CSARDGAGLYEQFF	TGCAGTGCAAGAGATGGGGCAGGACTGTATGAGCAGTTCTTC